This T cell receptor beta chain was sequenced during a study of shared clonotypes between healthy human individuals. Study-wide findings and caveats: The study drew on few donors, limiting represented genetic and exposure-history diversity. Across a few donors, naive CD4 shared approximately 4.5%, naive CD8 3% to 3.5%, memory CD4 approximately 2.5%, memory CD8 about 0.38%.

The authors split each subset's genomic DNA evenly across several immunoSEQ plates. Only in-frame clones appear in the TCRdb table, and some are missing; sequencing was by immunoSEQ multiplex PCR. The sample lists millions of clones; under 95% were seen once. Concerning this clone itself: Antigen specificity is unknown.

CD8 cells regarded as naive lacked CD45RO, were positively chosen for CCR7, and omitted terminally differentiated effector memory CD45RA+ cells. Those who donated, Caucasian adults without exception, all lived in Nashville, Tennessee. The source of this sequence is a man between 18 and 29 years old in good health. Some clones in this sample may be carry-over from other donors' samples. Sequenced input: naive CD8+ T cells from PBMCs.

CDR3 sequence reads: CASSGRAATDKNIQYF. The CDR3 DNA follows: TGTGCCAGCAGCGGCCGGGCTGCGACAGACAAAAACATTCAGTACTTC. The chain joins TRBV7-2 to TRBJ2-4, with TRBD1 as a possible D gene (5 bases). This CDR3 has 16 residues. The ends were cut back, 5 bases at V and 3 bases at J, with 17 bases in the middle. CDR1 is SGHTA, CDR2 FQGNSA, per germline.